This TCR beta chain was captured in a study of neurological immune-mediated disorders (dated by TCRdb to between 2017 and 2020). Some background on the complete study: Among the approximately 35 multiple sclerosis patients, relapsing-remitting MS was present in some 31 and secondary progressive MS was present in 3. The roughly 100 TCR-beta libraries included longitudinal samples, technical triplicates and paired sorted CD4+ and CD8+ T-cell subsets alongside PBMC samples. The cohort was made up of 68 subjects, consisting of roughly 14 HAM/TSP patients, some 34 multiple sclerosis patients and about 20 healthy controls. Peripheral blood TCR-beta repertoires from HTLV-I-associated myelopathy (HAM/TSP) patients, multiple sclerosis patients and healthy controls were compared by UMI-based sequencing. Points the paper makes about the study in general: The MS cluster showed no association with clinical or MRI features, and the authors stated that larger cohorts are needed. No identical CDR3 amino acid sequences were found to be shared among expanded clones across subjects, suggesting that TCR-beta repertoires were private in all groups. The highest TCR clonal expansion was observed in HAM/TSP patients, whereas the lowest was observed in MS patients, even when compared with healthy controls. Phylogenetic analysis grouped repertoires from 18 of 34 MS patients into a cluster of related CDR3 sequences, suggesting a possible repertoire-level signature.

Unsorted PBMC libraries were generated from 2 million PBMCs stored in RNAlater at -80 °C until RNA extraction. Multiple sclerosis patients were enrolled in a US clinical protocol evaluating disease progression by magnetic resonance imaging. Peripheral blood was subjected to Ficoll-Hypaque density gradient centrifugation to isolate PBMCs, which were then cryopreserved in liquid nitrogen. Via the germline V gene, CDR1 is ENHRY and CDR2 SYGVKD. V sheds 3 bases and J sheds 3 bases, leaving 3 bases between their ends. Taken from cysteine to phenylalanine, the CDR3 has 12 residues. Only CDR3 DNA is held: 36 bases, read in frame from base 1. This clonotype was recorded at least ten times. No cognate antigen has been identified for it. No much larger clonotype is one base removed from it; base qualities were not supplied. cDNA was synthesized by template-switch 5'RACE using a primer carrying a 10-nucleotide random unique molecular identifier by which each TCR transcript was tagged. Each sequencing run produced over 180 million TCR-beta sequences covering 15-18 subjects. The RNeasy kit was used for extraction of total RNA. The KAPA Real-time Library Amplification kit was used to amplify TCR-beta VDJ regions with primers for the TCR constant region and the 5'RACE anchor. A first PCR added sample indexes and Illumina adaptors, and a second PCR then raised library yield. After Ampure bead purification, the TCR product of roughly 650 bp was size-selected on a 2% E-gel SizeSelection system. Before pooling, library quality was checked on a Bioanalyzer, concentration was measured with Qubit, and libraries were quantified with the Kapa Library Quantification kit. Libraries were sequenced paired-end 2 x 150 bp on an Illumina HiSeq 2500. To increase sequence diversity, roughly 24-32% phiX was spiked into each library pool. The study's processing was this. Quality-filtered reads were processed with the UMI-based MiGEC pipeline, which removed over 80% of raw TCR sequences during error correction. VDJ genes were aligned to IMGT germline references, and each clonotype was defined by a unique CDR3 amino acid sequence together with V-J genes. VDJtools evaluated clonal expansion, Shannon diversity and CDR3 relatedness (CalcPairwiseDistances, ClusterSamples); CLCbio workbench built phylogenetic trees. Clones with at least 8 unique UMIs were defined as expanded, with this threshold being based on coefficient-of-variation modelling across technical triplicates. TCRdb ran its own pipeline on the public reads, namely fastp trimming at Q25 and MiXCR clone calling, and kept in-frame beta chains. Each entry merges the rows of one CDR3 protein and shows their most common DNA and genes. The V and J calls and clone size are TCRdb's, not the authors'. This sample comprises under 20,000 distinct CDR3 sequences, roughly 2.6% of them detected only once. 4.5% to 7% of the sample is taken by the ten largest.

Sequencing was performed on PBMCs. This chain joins TRBV10-3 to TRBJ2-1, with no D gene named confidently. The sequence was obtained from a woman aged 18-29 years with multiple sclerosis. The sequenced DNA: TGTGCCATCAGTGACAGCTACAATGAGCAGTTCTTC. It translates to CAISDSYNEQFF.